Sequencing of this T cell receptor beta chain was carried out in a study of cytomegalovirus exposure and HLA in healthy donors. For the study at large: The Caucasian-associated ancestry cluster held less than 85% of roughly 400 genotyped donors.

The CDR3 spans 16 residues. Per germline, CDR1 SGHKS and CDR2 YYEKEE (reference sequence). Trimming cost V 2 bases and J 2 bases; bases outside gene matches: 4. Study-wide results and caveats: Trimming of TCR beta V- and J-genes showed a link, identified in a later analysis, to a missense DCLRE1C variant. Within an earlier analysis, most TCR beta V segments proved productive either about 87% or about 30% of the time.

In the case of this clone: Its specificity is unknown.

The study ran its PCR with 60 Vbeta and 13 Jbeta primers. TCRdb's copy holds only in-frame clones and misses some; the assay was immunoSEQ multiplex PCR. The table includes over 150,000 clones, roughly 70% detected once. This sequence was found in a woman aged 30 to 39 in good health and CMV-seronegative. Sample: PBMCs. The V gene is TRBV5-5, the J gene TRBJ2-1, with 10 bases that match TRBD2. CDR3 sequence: CASSFRTSGTYNEQFF. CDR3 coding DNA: TGTGCCAGCAGCTTTCGGACTAGCGGTACCTACAATGAGCAGTTCTTC. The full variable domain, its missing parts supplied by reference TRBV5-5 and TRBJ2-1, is DAGVTQSPTHLIKTRGQQVTLRCSPISGHKSVSWYQQVLGQGPQFIFQYYEKEERGRGNFPDRFSARQFPNYSSELNVNALLLGDSALYLCASSFRTSGTYNEQFFGPGTRLTVL.